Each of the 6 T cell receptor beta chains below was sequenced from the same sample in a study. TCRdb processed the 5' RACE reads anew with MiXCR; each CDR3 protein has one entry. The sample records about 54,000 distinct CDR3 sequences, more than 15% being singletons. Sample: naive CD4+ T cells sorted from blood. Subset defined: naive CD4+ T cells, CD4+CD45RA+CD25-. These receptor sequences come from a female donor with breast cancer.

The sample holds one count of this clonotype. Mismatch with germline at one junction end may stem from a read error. CDR3 nucleotide sequence: TGCGCCAGCAGCTTGACTACGGACGCAGACCGTGAAGAACTGTTTTTT. It yields the protein CASSLTTDADREELFF. The J gene is TRBJ1-4, the V gene TRBV5-1, with D unclear. The CDR3 runs 16 residues. In germline, CDR1 is SGHRS, CDR2 YFSETQ.

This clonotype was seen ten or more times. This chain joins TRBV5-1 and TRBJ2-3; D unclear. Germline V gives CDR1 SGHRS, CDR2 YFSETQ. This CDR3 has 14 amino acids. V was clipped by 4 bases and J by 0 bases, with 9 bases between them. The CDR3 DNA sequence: TGCGCCAGCAGCCCTGACCCTAGCACAGATACGCAGTATTTT. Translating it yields CASSPDPSTDTQYF. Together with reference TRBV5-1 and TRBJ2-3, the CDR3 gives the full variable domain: KAGVTQTPRYLIKTRGQQVTLSCSPISGHRSVSWYQQTPGQGLQFLFEYFSETQRNKGNFPGRFSGRQFSNSRSEMNVSTLELGDSALYLCASSPDPSTDTQYFGPGTRLTVL.

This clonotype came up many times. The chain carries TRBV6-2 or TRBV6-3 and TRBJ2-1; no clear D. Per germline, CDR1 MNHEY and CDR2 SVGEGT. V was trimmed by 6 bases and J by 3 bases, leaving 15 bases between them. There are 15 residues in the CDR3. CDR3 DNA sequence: TGTGCCAGCAGAGAAAGGCGTGGGAACTACAATGAGCAGTTCTTC. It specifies CASRERRGNYNEQFF.

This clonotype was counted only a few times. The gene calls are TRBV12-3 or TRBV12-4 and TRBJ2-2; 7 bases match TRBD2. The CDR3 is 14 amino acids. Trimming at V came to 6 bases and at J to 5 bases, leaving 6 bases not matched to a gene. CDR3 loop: CASSPLRETGELFF. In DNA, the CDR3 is TGTGCCAGCAGCCCACTGCGGGAGACCGGGGAGCTGTTTTTT.

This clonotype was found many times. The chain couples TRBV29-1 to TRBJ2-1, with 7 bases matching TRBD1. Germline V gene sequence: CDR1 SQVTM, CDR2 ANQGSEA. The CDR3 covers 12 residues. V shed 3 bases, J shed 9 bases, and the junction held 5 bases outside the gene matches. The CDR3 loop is CSVEGTELEQFF. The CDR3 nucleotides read TGCAGCGTTGAGGGGACAGAGCTTGAGCAGTTCTTC.

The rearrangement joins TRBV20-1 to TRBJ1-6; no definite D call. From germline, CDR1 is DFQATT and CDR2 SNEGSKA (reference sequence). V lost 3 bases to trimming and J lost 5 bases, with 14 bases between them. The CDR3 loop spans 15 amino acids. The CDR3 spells CSASHPGKNNSPLHF. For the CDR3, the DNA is TGCAGTGCTAGTCACCCGGGGAAGAATAATTCACCCCTCCACTTT.